A single sample is the source of the 11 T cell receptor beta chains below, sequenced in a study of shared clonotypes between healthy human individuals. Using immunoSEQ multiplex PCR, the repertoire was profiled, and TCRdb retains in-frame clones only, with some absent. The sample records millions of clones, 85% to 95% being singletons. The sequencing sample was made of naive CD4+ T cells sorted from blood. Noted subset: CD45RA+ positively selected. The receptors come from a man younger than 30 in good health.

The rearrangement joins TRBV5-6 to TRBJ2-7; D ambiguous. The germline V and J ends were trimmed by 5 bases and 6 bases, with 27 bases remaining between them. Germline lookup yields CDR1 SGHDT and CDR2 YYEEEE. This CDR3 spans 17 amino acids. CDR3 DNA sequence: TGTGCCAGCAGTCCAGCCCGTAGTGGGCGGAAAAGACTCGAGCAGTACTTC. Its translation: CASSPARSGRKRLEQYF.

The chain recombines TRBV5-1 with TRBJ1-4, with 8 bases aligning to TRBD1. This CDR3 is built from 15 residues. With 0 bases clipped from V and 8 bases from J, the junction kept 6 bases outside the gene matches. Germline V gene data show CDR1 as SGHRS and CDR2 as YFSETQ. CDR3 bases: TGCGCCAGCAGCTTGGGGGGGACAGGCCCAGAAAAACTGTTTTTT. It translates to CASSLGGTGPEKLFF.

The CDR3 here is CASSPSGTSGRFHNEQFF. The CDR3 DNA is TGTGCCAGCTCTCCATCCGGGACTAGCGGGCGGTTTCACAATGAGCAGTTCTTC. This chain connects TRBV18 to TRBJ2-1, with 12 bases that match TRBD2. This CDR3 is built from 18 residues. V lost 6 bases and J lost 5; bases outside the gene matches: 14. Germline V gives CDR1 KGHSH, CDR2 LQKENI.

The CDR3 protein is CASSPGWKGAYGYTF. DNA for the CDR3: TGTGCCAGCAGTCCCGGTTGGAAGGGGGCCTATGGCTACACCTTC. J is TRBJ1-2 and V is TRBV6-5; TRBD1 matches 7 bases. Germline CDR1 is MNHEY and CDR2 is SVGAGI. This CDR3 has 15 residues. Losses at the gene ends were 5 bases for V and 4 bases for J; bases not matched to a gene: 10.

The CDR3: CASSGGLEQFF. DNA for the CDR3: TGTGCCAGCAGTGGGGGGCTTGAGCAGTTCTTC. The chain links TRBV6-1 to TRBJ2-1; TRBD1 is a possible D gene (6 bases). The germline V and J ends were trimmed by 4 bases and 9 bases, with 7 bases remaining between them. CDR3 length: 11 amino acids. CDR1 is MNHNS, CDR2 SASEGT, per germline.

This chain links TRBV6-6 with TRBJ1-1; D is unresolved. The CDR3 loop spans 15 amino acids. Per the germline V gene, CDR1 is MNHNY and CDR2 is SVGAGI (reference sequence). V dropped 0 bases and J dropped 3 bases, with 11 bases sitting between them. CDR3 loop: CASSYSPQGDTEAFF. CDR3 coding DNA: TGTGCCAGCAGTTACTCTCCGCAAGGCGACACTGAAGCTTTCTTT.

This sequence joins TRBV6-1 and TRBJ2-7, with D possibly being TRBD1 (5 bases). The CDR3 consists of 13 residues. The V gene's germline CDR1 is MNHNS and CDR2 SASEGT. V lost 4 bases to trimming and J lost 3 bases, with 10 bases between them. CDR3 bases: TGTGCCAGCAGTGTTCAGGGTCTCTACGAGCAGTACTTC. This encodes CASSVQGLYEQYF.

About this clone: Other DNA sequences from this sample encode an identical CDR3 as well. The rearrangement links TRBV7-2 to TRBJ2-7; the D is unclear. V gave up 5 bases and J gave up 4 bases, with 6 bases separating them. CDR1 and CDR2 (germline): SGHTA, FQGNSA. The CDR3 has 11 amino acids. DNA of the CDR3: TGTGCCAGCAGCGCCCTGTACGAGCAGTACTTC. Translation: CASSALYEQYF. The variable domain in full, completed from reference TRBV7-2 and TRBJ2-7, reads GAGVSQSPSNKVTEKGKDVELRCDPISGHTALYWYRQSLGQGLEFLIYFQGNSAPDKSGLPSDRFSAERTGGSVSTLTIQRTQQEDSAVYLCASSALYEQYFGPGTRLTVT.

The chain employs TRBV28 and TRBJ2-2, with 8 bases fitting TRBD2. V dropped 1 base and J dropped 2; count of bases not matched to a gene: 3. The CDR3 sequence is 16 residues long. Germline CDR1 is MDHEN and CDR2 is SYDVKM. Written as DNA, the CDR3 is TGTGCCAGCAGTTTATACAGCGGGGGAAACACCGGGGAGCTGTTTTTT. Its protein is CASSLYSGGNTGELFF.

Of note for this clone: Other DNA sequences in this sample translate to the same CDR3. The chain joins TRBV27 to TRBJ2-7, with a possible D match to TRBD1 (6 bases). With 2 bases removed from V and 4 bases from J, the gap between germline ends came to 12 bases. Germline V gene sequence: CDR1 MNHEY, CDR2 SMNVEV (reference sequence). The CDR3 contains 14 residues. As DNA, the CDR3 is TGTGCCAGCAGTTTAAAGGACAGTTCTTACGAGCAGTACTTC. Translated: CASSLKDSSYEQYF.

The CDR3 here is CASSLARAGTNQPQHF. CDR3 nucleotide sequence: TGTGCCAGCAGCCTCGCCAGGGCAGGGACCAATCAGCCCCAGCATTTT. The J gene is TRBJ1-5, the V gene TRBV7-9; D may be TRBD1 (5 bases). This CDR3 is built from 16 residues. V was shortened by 5 bases and J by 3 bases, with 17 bases between the two germline ends. The germline gives CDR1 SEHNR, CDR2 FQNEAQ (reference sequence).